The 2 T cell receptor beta chains below all came from one sample that was sequenced in a study of PD-1 blockade in classical Hodgkin lymphoma. Each patient experienced a relapse that followed autologous stem cell transplantation, and brentuximab vedotin exposure varied. The protocol was immunoSEQ multiplex PCR, while the TCRdb copy is restricted to in-frame clones and leaves out a portion. The data contain around 30,000 clones, approximately 70% of them singletons. Sample: peripheral blood mononuclear cells (PBMCs), taken before the second cycle of nivolumab. The source is a human donor with classical Hodgkin lymphoma.

V and J are TRBV7-8 and TRBJ1-6; D not certain. V lost 2 bases, J lost 7 bases, and 12 bases lay in between. This CDR3 is 15 amino acids long. Germline lookup yields CDR1 SGHVS and CDR2 FQNEAQ. CDR3 sequence reads: CASSLNPPGNSPLHF. Written as DNA, the CDR3 is TGTGCCAGCAGCTTAAACCCCCCGGGAAATTCACCCCTCCACTTT.

The genes are TRBV7-9 and TRBJ1-6; D is uncertain. V was trimmed by 7 bases and J by 7 bases, leaving 17 bases between them. Germline assignment: CDR1 SEHNR and CDR2 FQNEAQ (reference sequence). This CDR3 region has 15 residues. CDR3 in amino acids: CASTPAFGPNSPLHF. CDR3 bases: TGTGCCAGCACCCCCGCGTTCGGGCCAAATTCACCCCTCCACTTT.